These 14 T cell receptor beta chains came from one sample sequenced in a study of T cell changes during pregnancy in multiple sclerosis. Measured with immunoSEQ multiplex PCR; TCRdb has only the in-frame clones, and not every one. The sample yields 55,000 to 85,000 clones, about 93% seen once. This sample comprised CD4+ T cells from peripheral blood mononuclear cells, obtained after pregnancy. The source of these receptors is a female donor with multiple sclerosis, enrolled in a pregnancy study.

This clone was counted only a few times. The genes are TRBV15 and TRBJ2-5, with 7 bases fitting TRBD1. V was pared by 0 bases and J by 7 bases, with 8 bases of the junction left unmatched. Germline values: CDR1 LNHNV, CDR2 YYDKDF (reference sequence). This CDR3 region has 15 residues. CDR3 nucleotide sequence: TGTGCCACCAGCAGAGATGGGGGACAGCCAAGGACCCAGTACTTC. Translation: CATSRDGGQPRTQYF.

The CDR3 region is CASSSTRRNTRGEGAAFF. The CDR3 region has the DNA TGTGCCAGCAGCTCCACCCGCCGAAATACACGGGGGGAAGGGGCGGCTTTCTTT. The V gene is TRBV28, the J gene TRBJ1-1; possibly TRBD1 for D (5 bases). Trimming shortened V by 6 bases and J by 11 bases, and 34 bases separated the two germline ends. Per the germline V gene, CDR1 is MDHEN and CDR2 is SYDVKM. The CDR3 runs 18 residues.

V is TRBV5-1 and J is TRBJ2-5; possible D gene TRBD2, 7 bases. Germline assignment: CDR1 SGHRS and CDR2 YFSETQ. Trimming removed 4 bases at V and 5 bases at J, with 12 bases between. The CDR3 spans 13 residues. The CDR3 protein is CASSAGGLETQYF. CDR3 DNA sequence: TGCGCCAGCAGCGCCGGGGGGCTTGAGACCCAGTACTTC.

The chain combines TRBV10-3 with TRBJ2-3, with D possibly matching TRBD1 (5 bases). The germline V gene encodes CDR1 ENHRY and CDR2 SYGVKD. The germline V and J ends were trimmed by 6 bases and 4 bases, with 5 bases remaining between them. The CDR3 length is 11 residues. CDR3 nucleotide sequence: TGTGCCATCAGACAGGCAGATACGCAGTATTTT. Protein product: CAIRQADTQYF.

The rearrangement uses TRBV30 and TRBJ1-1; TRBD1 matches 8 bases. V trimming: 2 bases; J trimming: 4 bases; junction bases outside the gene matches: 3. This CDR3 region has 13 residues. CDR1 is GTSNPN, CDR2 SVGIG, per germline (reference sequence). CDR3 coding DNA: TGTGCCTGGAGTTTACAGGGGGGCACTGAAGCTTTCTTT. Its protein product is CAWSLQGGTEAFF. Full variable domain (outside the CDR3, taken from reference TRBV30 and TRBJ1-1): SQTIHQWPATLVQPVGSPLSLECTVEGTSNPNLYWYRQAAGRGLQLLFYSVGIGQISSEVPQNLSASRPQDRQFILSSKKLLLSDSGFYLCAWSLQGGTEAFFGQGTRLTVV.

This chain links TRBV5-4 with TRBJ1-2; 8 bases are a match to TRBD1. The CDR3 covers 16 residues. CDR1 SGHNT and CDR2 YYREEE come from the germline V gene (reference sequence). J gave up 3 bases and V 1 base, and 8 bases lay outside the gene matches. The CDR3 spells CASSLNQGATYYGYTF. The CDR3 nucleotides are TGTGCCAGCAGCTTGAATCAGGGGGCTACTTACTATGGCTACACCTTC.

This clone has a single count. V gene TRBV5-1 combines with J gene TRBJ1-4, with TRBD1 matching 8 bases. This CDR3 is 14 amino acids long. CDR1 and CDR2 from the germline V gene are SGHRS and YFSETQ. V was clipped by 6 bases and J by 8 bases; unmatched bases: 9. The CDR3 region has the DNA TGCGCCAGCACTACAGGGGGAGGATCGGAAAAACTGTTTTTT. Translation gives CASTTGGGSEKLFF.

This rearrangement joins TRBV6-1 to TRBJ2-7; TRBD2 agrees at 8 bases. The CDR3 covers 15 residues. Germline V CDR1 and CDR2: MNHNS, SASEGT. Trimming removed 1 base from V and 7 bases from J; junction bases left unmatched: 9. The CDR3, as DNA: TGTGCCAGCAGTGAAGAGGACGGGGGGGCGGGAGAGCAGTACTTC. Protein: CASSEEDGGAGEQYF.

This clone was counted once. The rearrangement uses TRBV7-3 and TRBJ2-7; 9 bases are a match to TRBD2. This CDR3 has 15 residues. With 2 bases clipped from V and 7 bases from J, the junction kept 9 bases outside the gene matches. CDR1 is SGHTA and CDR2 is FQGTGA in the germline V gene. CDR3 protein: CASSLFGTSRSEQYF. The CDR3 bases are TGTGCCAGCAGCTTATTCGGGACTAGCAGGTCAGAGCAGTACTTC.

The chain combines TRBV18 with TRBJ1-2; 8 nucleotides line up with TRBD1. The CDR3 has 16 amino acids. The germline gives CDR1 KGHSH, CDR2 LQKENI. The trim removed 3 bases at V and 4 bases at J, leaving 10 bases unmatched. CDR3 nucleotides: TGTGCCAGCTCACCCTCCCGGGACAGGAGCGGCTATGGCTACACCTTC. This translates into CASSPSRDRSGYGYTF. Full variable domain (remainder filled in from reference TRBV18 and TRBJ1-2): NAGVMQNPRHLVRRRGQEARLRCSPMKGHSHVYWYRQLPEEGLKFMVYLQKENIIDESGMPKERFSAEFPKEGPSILRIQQVVRGDSAAYFCASSPSRDRSGYGYTFGSGTRLTVV.

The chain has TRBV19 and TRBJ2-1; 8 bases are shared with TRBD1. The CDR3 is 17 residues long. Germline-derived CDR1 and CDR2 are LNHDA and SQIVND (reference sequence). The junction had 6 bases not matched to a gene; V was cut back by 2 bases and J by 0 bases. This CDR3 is CASSIRFGQGSYNEQFF. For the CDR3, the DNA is TGTGCCAGTAGTATACGTTTTGGACAGGGCTCCTACAATGAGCAGTTCTTC.

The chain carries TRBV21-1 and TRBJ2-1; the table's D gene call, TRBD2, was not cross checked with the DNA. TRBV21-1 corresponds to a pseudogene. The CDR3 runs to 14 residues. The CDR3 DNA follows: TGTGCCATCCGTAGCGGGGGGGCCTTGAGTGAGCAGTTCTTC. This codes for CAIRSGGALSEQFF.

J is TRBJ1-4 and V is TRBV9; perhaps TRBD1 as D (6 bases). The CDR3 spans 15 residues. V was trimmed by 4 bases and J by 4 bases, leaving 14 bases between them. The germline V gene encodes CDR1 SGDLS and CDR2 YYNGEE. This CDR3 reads CASSQATGSNEKLFF. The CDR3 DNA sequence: TGTGCCAGCAGCCAAGCTACAGGGAGTAATGAAAAACTGTTTTTT.

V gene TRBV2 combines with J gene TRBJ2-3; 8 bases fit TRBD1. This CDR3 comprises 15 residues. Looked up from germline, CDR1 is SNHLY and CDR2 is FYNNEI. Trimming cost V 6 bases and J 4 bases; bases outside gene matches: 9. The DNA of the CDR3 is TGTGCCAGCAGAGGGACAGGTATGGTGGCAGATACGCAGTATTTT. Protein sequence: CASRGTGMVADTQYF.